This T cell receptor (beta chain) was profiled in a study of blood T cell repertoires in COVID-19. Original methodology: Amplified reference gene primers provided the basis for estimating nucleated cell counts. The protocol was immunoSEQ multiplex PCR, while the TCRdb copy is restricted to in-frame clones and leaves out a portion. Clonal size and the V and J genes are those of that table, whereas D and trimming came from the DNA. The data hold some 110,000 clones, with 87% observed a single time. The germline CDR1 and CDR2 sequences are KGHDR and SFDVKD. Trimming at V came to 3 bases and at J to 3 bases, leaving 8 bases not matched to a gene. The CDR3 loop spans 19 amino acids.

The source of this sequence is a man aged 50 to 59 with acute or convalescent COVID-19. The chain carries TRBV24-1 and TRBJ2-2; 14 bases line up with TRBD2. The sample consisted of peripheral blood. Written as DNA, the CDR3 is TGTGCCACCAGTGATCCGGGACTAGCGGGAGTGGGGTACACCGGGGAGCTGTTTTTT. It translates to CATSDPGLAGVGYTGELFF.